This T cell receptor beta chain was retrieved from a study of human T cells and chemical hapten exposure (dated by TCRdb to the early 2020s). Turning to the overall study: For sensitization, 2% DPC in acetone was applied to an approximately 2 cm by approximately 2 cm area of upper inner arm skin. About 27 alopecia patients gave blood for TCR sequencing at one to four time points (pre-sensitization, 2, 6 and 24 weeks). Libraries were combined into a pool for sequencing, and differences in TCR yield between samples came mainly from small differences in library volumes within the pool. Weekly therapeutic DPC doses were additionally applied to the scalp of patients throughout the roughly 24-week study period. Patient blood was sampled pre-sensitization (week 0) and at 2, 6 and about 24 weeks after DPC sensitization. The mostly female patient cohort included alopecia areata with under or over 50% scalp involvement, alopecia totalis and alopecia universalis. Peripheral blood TCR repertoire changes were tracked in vivo in alopecia patients during primary and secondary sensitization to the hapten diphenylcyclopropenone (DPC). Patch testing was done on the upper back using Finn chambers containing 0.01% DPC, and results were scored after 6 days according to International Contact Dermatitis Research Group standards. What the authors observed across the whole study: Because all patients had alopecia, a presumed autoimmune disease, the immune response of the patients might differ from that of healthy individuals. Expanded TCRs formed significantly more large CDR3 similarity clusters than pre-sensitization or healthy control sets, consistent with antigen-driven responses. DPC sensitization did not change how many TCRs were above 1 in 1000 frequency, and no evidence was found of alterations in global repertoire structure. The number of PT1 expanded TCRs positively correlated with patch test score, significant at thresholds 8, 16 and 32 but not 4. Repeated subsampling changed both the strength of the expansion versus patch-test correlation and the threshold at which that correlation became significant.

The library was generated by RACE. Sequencing took place on a NextSeq 500. During library preparation, unique molecular identifiers were attached to individual cDNA molecules so that TCRs could be counted quantitatively and reproducibly. From each blood RNA sample, both TCR alpha and TCR beta chains were sequenced. The paper's processing steps were these. Samples had a median of roughly 91,000 TCRs, with a range from about 23,224 to 750,000. V, J and CDR3 annotation of the TCR reads was performed with the Decombinator software suite. Every sample was subsampled to the same number of TCRs (28,000) for the PS versus PT1 abundance plots. Expanded TCRs were defined as absent before sensitization and observed at least eight times at the 2-week time point. The raw public reads went through TCRdb reprocessing: fastp at Q25, MiXCR clone calling, in-frame beta chains kept. CDR3 protein duplicates are merged, each entry listing the most common genes and DNA. The V and J calls follow TCRdb's processing rather than the paper's. This sample has just over 95,000 distinct CDR3 sequences in its table, and 25% to 35% of those were observed once. The ten most abundant clones make up approximately 10% of the sample.

Only a few counts were recorded for this clonotype. Its antigen remains undetermined. Base qualities are missing; no much larger clone stands one base away. CDR1 and CDR2 were assigned from the germline V gene as MNHNS and SASEGT. Including the terminal cysteine and phenylalanine, the CDR3 comprises 15 residues. Kept here is only the CDR3 DNA, which spans 45 bases and is read in frame from base 1. Cut back by 7 bases and 4 bases, the V and J ends lie 16 bases apart. This specimen's time point label, per the study, means: patch test 3, about 24 weeks after DPC sensitization. What the treatment or condition label conveys for this sample: therapeutic diphenylcyclopropenone sensitization with weekly scalp DPC. At each patch-test visit, blood was drawn before the patch test was applied. Patients were eligible if aged 18 to 70, diagnosed with alopecia and judged suitable for DPC therapy, and pregnant patients were excluded. Total RNA was extracted from unfractionated whole blood that had been collected in Tempus Blood RNA tubes.

This sequence was found in a man aged 40-50 years with alopecia areata. Some clones in this sample may be carry-over from other donors' samples. The chain joins TRBV6-1 to TRBJ2-2; the D gene is perhaps TRBD1, from 5 matching bases. The sample was whole blood, taken in connection with sensitization to the hapten diphenylcyclopropenone (DPC). The DNA reads as follows: TGTGCCAGCACCCCTGCAGGGTCGGGCACCGGGGAGCTGTTTTTT. Its coded protein is CASTPAGSGTGELFF.